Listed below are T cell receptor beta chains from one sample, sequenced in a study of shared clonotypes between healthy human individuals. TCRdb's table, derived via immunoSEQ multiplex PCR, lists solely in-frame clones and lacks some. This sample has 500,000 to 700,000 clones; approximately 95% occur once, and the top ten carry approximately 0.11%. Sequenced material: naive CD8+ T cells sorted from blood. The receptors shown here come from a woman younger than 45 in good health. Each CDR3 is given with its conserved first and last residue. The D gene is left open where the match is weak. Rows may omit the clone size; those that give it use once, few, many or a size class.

CDR3 protein: CASSSGTGGWREKLFF
CDR3 DNA: TGTGCCAGCAGTTCGGGGACAGGGGGCTGGAGAGAAAAACTGTTTTTT
clone size: NA
J gene: TRBJ1-4
D gene: TRBD1
V gene: TRBV27

CDR3 protein: CSVEAMGEQYF
CDR3 DNA: TGCAGCGTTGAGGCGATGGGGGAGCAGTACTTC
clone size: NA
J gene: TRBJ2-5
D gene: NA
V gene: TRBV29-1

CDR3 protein: CASSLKQGYEQYF
CDR3 DNA: TGTGCCAGCAGTTTAAAACAGGGGTACGAGCAGTACTTC
clone size: NA
J gene: TRBJ2-7
D gene: TRBD1
V gene: TRBV27

CDR3 protein: CASSFQTGGYEQYF
CDR3 DNA: TGCGCCAGCAGCTTCCAAACCGGTGGGTACGAGCAGTACTTC
clone size: NA
J gene: TRBJ2-7
D gene: NA
V gene: TRBV5-1

CDR3 protein: CASSLRSDRAGYTF
CDR3 DNA: TGTGCCAGCAGTCTCAGGTCGGACAGGGCTGGCTACACCTTC
clone size: NA
J gene: TRBJ1-2
D gene: TRBD1
V gene: TRBV27

CDR3 protein: CSARLGDEQFF
CDR3 DNA: TGCAGTGCTAGACTCGGGGATGAGCAGTTCTTC
clone size: NA
J gene: TRBJ2-1
D gene: NA
V gene: TRBV20-1

CDR3 protein: CASSVMDSSYEQYF
CDR3 DNA: TGTGCCAGCAGCGTCATGGACAGCAGCTACGAGCAGTACTTC
clone size: NA
J gene: TRBJ2-7
D gene: NA
V gene: TRBV9

CDR3 protein: CASSSTREQYF
CDR3 DNA: TGTGCCAGCAGCTCCACCAGGGAGCAGTACTTC
clone size: NA
J gene: TRBJ2-7
D gene: NA
V gene: TRBV7-9

CDR3 protein: CASRTSGISTDTQYF
CDR3 DNA: TGCGCCAGCAGGACTAGCGGGATTAGCACAGATACGCAGTATTTT
clone size: NA
J gene: TRBJ2-3
D gene: TRBD2
V gene: TRBV10-2

CDR3 protein: CSAAGTEPYEQYF
CDR3 DNA: TGCAGCGCCGCCGGGACCGAACCCTACGAGCAGTACTTC
clone size: NA
J gene: TRBJ2-7
D gene: NA
V gene: TRBV29-1

CDR3 protein: CASTTTGGHQPQHF
CDR3 DNA: TGTGCCAGCACCACAACAGGGGGTCATCAGCCCCAGCATTTT
clone size: NA
J gene: TRBJ1-5
D gene: TRBD1
V gene: TRBV27

CDR3 protein: CASSSPDREKLFF
CDR3 DNA: TGTGCCAGCAGCTCCCCGGACAGGGAAAAACTGTTTTTT
clone size: once
J gene: TRBJ1-4
D gene: TRBD1
V gene: TRBV2

CDR3 protein: CASSSQVFVDYEQYF
CDR3 DNA: TGTGCCAGCAGCTCACAGGTCTTTGTGGATTACGAGCAGTACTTC
clone size: NA
J gene: TRBJ2-7
D gene: NA
V gene: TRBV7-6

CDR3 protein: CASGGGEGGPVYEQYF
CDR3 DNA: TGTGCCAGCGGTGGGGGCGAGGGAGGGCCTGTTTACGAGCAGTACTTC
clone size: NA
J gene: TRBJ2-7
D gene: NA
V gene: TRBV2

CDR3 protein: CASSPGTSGTEQYF
CDR3 DNA: TGTGCCAGCAGCCCGGGGACTAGCGGGACTGAGCAGTACTTC
clone size: NA
J gene: TRBJ2-5
D gene: TRBD2
V gene: TRBV5-6

CDR3 protein: CASRNPVGGGYTF
CDR3 DNA: TGTGCCAGCAGAAACCCGGTTGGAGGGGGCTACACCTTC
clone size: once
J gene: TRBJ1-2
D gene: NA
V gene: TRBV9

CDR3 protein: CASTSGSGSGELFF
CDR3 DNA: TGTGCCAGTACTAGCGGGAGTGGGTCCGGGGAGCTGTTTTTT
clone size: NA
J gene: TRBJ2-2
D gene: TRBD2
V gene: TRBV19

CDR3 protein: CASSFGPAALEQYF
CDR3 DNA: TGTGCCAGTAGTTTTGGCCCAGCGGCGCTCGAGCAGTACTTC
clone size: NA
J gene: TRBJ2-7
D gene: NA
V gene: TRBV19

CDR3 protein: CASSRGQGANTQYF
CDR3 DNA: TGTGCCAGCAGCCGGGGACAGGGGGCTAATACGCAGTATTTT
clone size: NA
J gene: TRBJ2-3
D gene: TRBD1
V gene: TRBV5-6

CDR3 protein: CASSLGQYSLGQYF
CDR3 DNA: TGTGCCAGCAGCTTGGGGCAGTACAGCCTAGGGCAGTACTTC
clone size: NA
J gene: TRBJ2-7
D gene: NA
V gene: TRBV5-6

CDR3 protein: CASRTGHTDTQYF
CDR3 DNA: TGTGCCAGCCGGACAGGGCACACAGATACGCAGTATTTT
clone size: NA
J gene: TRBJ2-3
D gene: TRBD1
V gene: TRBV19

CDR3 protein: CASSSALQGKNTEAFF
CDR3 DNA: TGTGCCAGCAGTAGTGCCCTACAGGGGAAGAACACTGAAGCTTTCTTT
clone size: NA
J gene: TRBJ1-1
D gene: TRBD1
V gene: TRBV28